In its sample, the clone carrying this T cell receptor (beta chain) was seen a few times. The antigen is unknown. Combining a sample-barcoded 5' primer with a J-beta primer mix, a second PCR ran for 7 to 11 cycles. TCRdb reprocessed the 5' RACE reads via MiXCR and lists one record per CDR3 protein. The top ten clones hold just over 4% of a sample with 1,500,000 or so distinct CDR3 sequences, about 42% of them seen once. The donors, all healthy, were Caucasians living in Russia, aged roughly 6 to 100. Collection of ten milliliters of peripheral blood was performed for each donor. Germline V lookup: CDR1 SGHRS, CDR2 YFSETQ. CDR3 length equals 16 residues. With V trimmed by 2 bases and J by 2 bases, 9 bases remained unmatched. This sample stems from a study of blood T cells in healthy people across ages. Study-level results: A strong correlation was seen between TCR beta diversity and naive T cell percentage.

The sample was blood. The receptor's source is a woman aged 18-35 years in good health. The rearrangement uses TRBV5-1 and TRBJ2-7; 8 bases fit TRBD2. This chain's CDR3 is CASSFPTSGPPYEQYF. The DNA of the CDR3 is TGCGCCAGCAGCTTCCCCACTAGCGGACCCCCCTACGAGCAGTACTTC.